The rows below give T cell receptor beta chains drawn from one sample of a study of post-analysis software for immune sequencing data. TCRdb reprocessed the PCR reads with MiXCR, giving one entry per CDR3 protein. The table includes some 890,000 distinct CDR3 sequences, approximately 50% detected once. Material for sequencing was blood. Receptors were obtained from a girl between 5 and 17 years old with multiple sclerosis. CDR3s include the opening cysteine and the closing phenylalanine or tryptophan. The order of the fields is J gene, D gene, V gene, clone size, CDR3 DNA, CDR3 protein. A D gene is named only where the DNA matches it firmly. Clone size is stated in some rows and not others, as once, few, many or a class when expanded.

TRBJ2-1	TRBD2	TRBV7-3	NA	TGTGCCAGCAGCCCTAGCGGGGGGGCCTTGGATGAGCAGTTCTTC	CASSPSGGALDEQFF
TRBJ2-7	TRBD2	TRBV7-2	few	TGTGCCAGCAGCTTAGGGACTAGCGGGAGGCTTGAGCAGTACTTC	CASSLGTSGRLEQYF
TRBJ2-3	NA	TRBV7-3	NA	TGTGCCAGCAGCATCAATGTAATAGCGACTAGCACAGATACGCAGTATTTT	CASSINVIATSTDTQYF
TRBJ1-2	NA	TRBV4-1	few	TGCGCCAGCAGCCGATACACGGGGGACTATGGCTACACCTTC	CASSRYTGDYGYTF
TRBJ1-4	NA	TRBV7-9	NA	TGTGCCAGCAGCTCCGGACAGTACGAAAAACTGTTTTTT	CASSSGQYEKLFF
TRBJ1-1	NA	TRBV29-1	NA	TGCAGCGGTGCGGGGGGAGGAACTGAAGCTTTCTTT	CSGAGGGTEAFF
TRBJ2-1	TRBD1	TRBV7-7	NA	TGTGCCAGCAGTTCCGGGGACAGGGATTACAATGAGCAGTTCTTC	CASSSGDRDYNEQFF
TRBJ2-7	NA	TRBV7-9	NA	TGTGCCAGCAGCGCGAGGGTACTGGGGTACGAGCAGTACTTC	CASSARVLGYEQYF
TRBJ2-7	NA	TRBV6-2/TRBV6-3	NA	TGTGCCAGCAGGGACGGGGGACATCTTTCCTACGAGCAGTACTTC	CASRDGGHLSYEQYF
TRBJ2-1	NA	TRBV2	NA	TGTGCCAGCAGTGAAGTGGGCAGGGGGGTCGGCAATGAGCAGTTCTTC	CASSEVGRGVGNEQFF
TRBJ2-7	TRBD2	TRBV12-3/TRBV12-4	NA	TGTGCTAGCACCTTCGGGACTAGCGGGAATTTCGGGCAGTACTTC	CASTFGTSGNFGQYF
TRBJ1-4	TRBD1	TRBV20-1	NA	TGCAGTGCTAGGGGGCGGGACAGCTATGAAAAACTGTTTTTT	CSARGRDSYEKLFF
TRBJ2-7	NA	TRBV12-3/TRBV12-4	many	TGTGCCAGCAGCCATAACGGGGTCGTCGACTACGAGCAGTACTTC	CASSHNGVVDYEQYF
TRBJ2-7	TRBD2	TRBV7-3	NA	TGTGCCAGCAGCACCCCCAGGTCTAGCGGGGGAGGGATCTCCTACAATGAGCAGTACTTC	CASSTPRSSGGGISYNEQYF
TRBJ1-5	NA	TRBV29-1	NA	TGCAGCGTTGAAGATGGAGATCAGCCCCAGCATTTT	CSVEDGDQPQHF
TRBJ2-1	TRBD2	TRBV5-5	few	TGTGCCAGCAGCTCCCCTAGCGGGAGGGCCCATGAGCAGTTCTTC	CASSSPSGRAHEQFF
TRBJ1-1	NA	TRBV27	NA	TGTGCCAGCAGTTTAGAGGGTTGGACTGAAGCTTTCTTT	CASSLEGWTEAFF
TRBJ1-1	NA	TRBV18	NA	TGTGCCAGCTCACCGGGGGTTCTGAACACTGAAGCTTTCTTT	CASSPGVLNTEAFF
TRBJ2-7	NA	TRBV27	few	TGTGCCAGCAGTTTCAATTCCAGGGGAGGCGAGCAGTACTTC	CASSFNSRGGEQYF
TRBJ2-7	TRBD2	TRBV20-1	few	TGCAGTGCTAGGACTAGCGGGTATACCTACGAGCAGTACTTC	CSARTSGYTYEQYF
TRBJ2-1	NA	TRBV9	few	TGTGCCAGCAGCGCCGGGACGGCTAATTACAATGAGCAGTTCTTC	CASSAGTANYNEQFF
TRBJ2-1	TRBD2	TRBV12-3/TRBV12-4	NA	TGTGCCAGCAGTTTAGCGCCAGCGGGGCTCCATGGGAATGAGCAGTTCTTC	CASSLAPAGLHGNEQFF
TRBJ2-7	TRBD2	TRBV20-1	few	TGCAGTGCTAGATCACTTGGGACTAGCGGCTCCTACGAGCAGTACTTC	CSARSLGTSGSYEQYF
TRBJ1-1	NA	TRBV10-3	NA	TGTGCCATCAGTGAGTCCCAGGCTGAAGCTTTCTTT	CAISESQAEAFF
TRBJ1-5	NA	TRBV29-1	NA	TGCAGCGTTGAAGGGGGAGGGGGGCAGCCCCAGCATTTT	CSVEGGGGQPQHF
TRBJ2-4	NA	TRBV20-1	NA	TGCAGTGCTAGCCCGGATGGCGCCAAAAACATTCAGTACTTC	CSASPDGAKNIQYF
TRBJ2-1	TRBD1	TRBV5-1	NA	TGCGCCAGCAGGGGGACAGCTTCCTACAATGAGCAGTTCTTC	CASRGTASYNEQFF
TRBJ1-3	NA	TRBV7-9	NA	TGTGCCAGCAGTAAAGGGGGTTCAGGAAACACCAGATATTTT	CASSKGGSGNTRYF
TRBJ2-6	TRBD1	TRBV6-1	few	TGTGCCACCTCTGGACAGGGTGACAGGGCCAACGTCCTGACTTTC	CATSGQGDRANVLTF
TRBJ1-6	TRBD1	TRBV6-5	NA	TGTGCCAGCAGTTACTCCTGGGGACAGGGTGATCCCCTCCACTTT	CASSYSWGQGDPLHF
TRBJ2-1	NA	TRBV7-3	once	TGTGCCAGCAGCCCCTCTGGGGGGGCGCCGTACAATGAGCAGTTCTTC	CASSPSGGAPYNEQFF
TRBJ2-3	TRBD2	TRBV6-5	few	TGTGCCAGCAGTTATGTTAGTAGCGGGGCGATGACTTCCACAGATACGCAGTATTTT	CASSYVSSGAMTSTDTQYF
TRBJ2-5	NA	TRBV28	NA	TGTGCCAGCAGTTTATACCCGTCTGAGCAGTACTTC	CASSLYPSEQYF
TRBJ2-7	TRBD2	TRBV10-3	NA	TGTGCCATCAGCCCACGTGAACTAGCGGGGACCCTAGGCGGCTCCTACGAGCAGTACTTC	CAISPRELAGTLGGSYEQYF
TRBJ2-1	TRBD2	TRBV6-2/TRBV6-3	NA	TGTGCCAGCAGTTACGTCGGGACTAGGATGTACAATGAGCAGTTCTTC	CASSYVGTRMYNEQFF
TRBJ2-7	NA	TRBV5-1	few	TGCGCCAGCAGCTTGGTTCGGGGGGCCGCATCCTACGAGCAGTACTTC	CASSLVRGAASYEQYF
TRBJ2-3	NA	TRBV11-2	NA	TGTGCCAGCAGCTTACCCCAAGGGGGAGGGAGGCTGTATTTT	CASSLPQGGGRLYF
TRBJ2-7	NA	TRBV14	NA	TGTGCCAGCAGCCAAGCCACCACAGGGAGCGAGCAGTACTTC	CASSQATTGSEQYF
TRBJ2-7	TRBD1	TRBV20-1	NA	TGCAGTGCTTTCGCCGGGACAGGGGACTACGAGCAGTACTTC	CSAFAGTGDYEQYF
TRBJ2-3	TRBD2	TRBV25-1	once	TGTGCCAGCAGTGCCCCCCTGGGAGGGTTCAGCACAGATACGCAGTATTTT	CASSAPLGGFSTDTQYF
TRBJ1-1	TRBD1	TRBV29-1	NA	TGCAGCGTTTCCAGGGGGGGGAGCACTGAAGCTTTCTTT	CSVSRGGSTEAFF
TRBJ1-1	NA	TRBV27	few	TGTGCCAGCAGTTTGTTGGTTAACACTGAAGCTTTCTTT	CASSLLVNTEAFF
TRBJ2-7	NA	TRBV6-1	NA	TGTGCCAGCACCGGACCACAGGGTGGAGCCCTTCGCTCCTACGAGCAGTACTTC	CASTGPQGGALRSYEQYF
TRBJ2-5	NA	TRBV5-1	few	TGCGCCAGCAGCTGGTCTCCGGGGCCCCAAGAGACCCAGTACTTC	CASSWSPGPQETQYF
TRBJ2-1	NA	TRBV7-2	NA	TGTGCCAGCAGCGGAAGACTCCGACCTAGCTCCTACAATGAGCAGTTCTTC	CASSGRLRPSSYNEQFF
TRBJ2-1	TRBD2	TRBV27	NA	TGTGCCAGCACCTTGACTAGCGGAGCCCTCAATGAGCAGTTCTTC	CASTLTSGALNEQFF
TRBJ1-6	NA	TRBV12-3/TRBV12-4	few	TGTGCCAGCAGTTTCAGGTCCTATAATTCACCCCTCCACTTT	CASSFRSYNSPLHF
TRBJ1-2	NA	TRBV29-1	few	TGCAGCGTTACGGCCGGACTACTCTATGGCTACACCTTC	CSVTAGLLYGYTF
TRBJ2-4	NA	TRBV5-1	NA	TGCGCCAGCAGACGTAAGGGGGACTCCAAAAACATTCAGTACTTC	CASRRKGDSKNIQYF
TRBJ2-3	NA	TRBV10-3	NA	TGTGCCACCCAGGGCCAGCGGAACACAGATACGCAGTATTTT	CATQGQRNTDTQYF
TRBJ2-3	TRBD2	TRBV12-3/TRBV12-4	NA	TGTGCCGATAGCGGGAGCACAGATACGCAGTATTTT	CADSGSTDTQYF
TRBJ2-6	NA	TRBV10-3	NA	TGTGCCATCAAGGAAAGCTCTGGGGCCAACGTCCTGACTTTC	CAIKESSGANVLTF
TRBJ2-7	TRBD2	TRBV7-8	few	TGTGCCAGCAGCATCCTAGCGGGAGGGCCGCACGAGCAGTACTTC	CASSILAGGPHEQYF
TRBJ2-7	NA	TRBV27	few	TGTGCCAGCAGTTTACTGTCAGGAGGCGAGCAGTACTTC	CASSLLSGGEQYF